These 25 T cell receptor beta chains came from one sample sequenced in a study of shared clonotypes between healthy human individuals. Naive CD8 isolation took CD45RO-negative cells positively selected for CCR7 and excluded terminally differentiated effector memory CD45RA+ cells. Assay: immunoSEQ multiplex PCR; the TCRdb copy retains only in-frame clones and omits some. There are about 2.1 million clones in the sample; 93% occur only once, and around 1.7% lies in the top ten. The sequenced sample consisted of naive CD8+ T cells from PBMCs. Source of these receptors: a man between 18 and 29 years old in good health. Some clones in this sample may be carry-over from other donors' samples.

This clone was seen once. The V and J genes are TRBV9 and TRBJ2-2; perhaps TRBD1 as D (6 bases). V shed 4 bases and J shed 0 bases, with 13 bases lying between them. There are 16 residues in the CDR3. Germline V gene data show CDR1 as SGDLS and CDR2 as YYNGEE. CDR3 loop: CASSLGTPANTGELFF. The CDR3 region has the DNA TGTGCCAGCAGCCTCGGGACACCTGCGAACACCGGGGAGCTGTTTTTT.

V usage is TRBV27 and J usage is TRBJ2-4, with 8 bases matching TRBD1. This CDR3 has 18 residues. The ends lost 5 bases at V and 1 base at J; junction bases unmatched: 13. Germline CDR1 and CDR2: MNHEY and SMNVEV (reference sequence). CDR3 bases: TGTGCCAGCAGTCCCCGTACAGGGGGTAATTTTGCCAAAAACATTCAGTACTTC. Protein product: CASSPRTGGNFAKNIQYF.

CDR3 loop: CASSNRRGNTGELFF. CDR3 DNA: TGTGCCAGCAGTAACCGCAGGGGGAACACCGGGGAGCTGTTTTTT. This chain connects TRBV27 to TRBJ2-2; D possibly corresponds to TRBD1 (6 bases). The CDR3 runs to 15 residues. CDR1 and CDR2 (germline): MNHEY, SMNVEV (reference sequence). Trimming took off 5 bases at V and 1 base at J, with 11 bases between the two ends.

The genes are TRBV10-2 and TRBJ2-1; D is undetermined. V was clipped by 0 bases and J by 1 base, with 13 bases between them. The germline V gene has CDR1 WSHSY and CDR2 SAAADI. The CDR3 is 17 amino acids. CDR3: CASSESVNPESYNEQFF. As DNA, the CDR3 is TGCGCCAGCAGTGAGTCGGTAAATCCGGAATCCTACAATGAGCAGTTCTTC.

This clone was seen only once. The CDR3 here is CASTKTIAAYEQYF. The CDR3 DNA reads TGTGCCAGCACCAAGACTATAGCTGCCTACGAGCAGTACTTC. This rearrangement joins TRBV28 to TRBJ2-7, with D possibly being TRBD2 (5 bases). Trimming removed 7 bases from V and 2 bases from J, with 15 bases in between. CDR1 and CDR2 from the germline V gene are MDHEN and SYDVKM. This CDR3 is 14 amino acids long.

The chain is built from TRBV19 and TRBJ2-3, with D perhaps TRBD2 (6 bases). Germline CDR1 reads LNHDA; CDR2 reads SQIVND (reference sequence). CDR3 size: 15 residues. V gave up 5 bases and J gave up 2 bases, with 14 bases separating them. For the CDR3, the DNA is TGTGCCAGTAGTGTAGGCGGGACCTACACAGATACGCAGTATTTT. Protein product: CASSVGGTYTDTQYF.

This clone was picked up one time. This same CDR3 is encoded by further DNA sequences in the sample. The chain couples TRBV10-2 to TRBJ2-7; no clear D gene. Germline V gene lookup returns CDR1 WSHSY and CDR2 SAAADI. Trimming pared 0 bases from V and 4 bases from J, leaving 4 bases between. CDR3 length: 12 amino acids. CDR3 region: CASSESGYEQYF. CDR3 coding DNA: TGCGCCAGCAGTGAGTCGGGTTACGAGCAGTACTTC.

This chain links TRBV5-4 with TRBJ2-7; TRBD2 aligns across 8 bases. Germline V lookup: CDR1 SGHNT, CDR2 YYREEE (reference sequence). CDR3 size: 14 residues. The junction had 4 bases not matched to a gene; V was cut back by 2 bases and J by 3 bases. In DNA form, the CDR3 reads TGTGCCAGCAGCTTCCGGGGGGGAGGCTACGAGCAGTACTTC. It is translated as CASSFRGGGYEQYF. The entire variable domain, with the rest obtained from reference TRBV5-4 and TRBJ2-7, is as follows: ETGVTQSPTHLIKTRGQQVTLRCSSQSGHNTVSWYQQALGQGPQFIFQYYREEENGRGNFPPRFSGLQFPNYSSELNVNALELDDSALYLCASSFRGGGYEQYFGPGTRLTVT.

This sequence joins TRBV7-6 and TRBJ1-3; D may be TRBD1 (6 bases). The CDR3 is made up of 15 amino acids. V lost 0 bases and J lost 2, with 8 bases in between. Germline lookup yields CDR1 SGHVS and CDR2 FNYEAQ. CDR3 residues: CASSLAGGTGNTIYF. CDR3 nucleotide sequence: TGTGCCAGCAGCTTAGCAGGGGGAACTGGAAACACCATATATTTT.

The chain links TRBV10-3 to TRBJ1-3; D is undetermined. With 6 bases removed from V and 0 bases from J, the gap between germline ends came to 9 bases. The V gene's germline CDR1 is ENHRY and CDR2 SYGVKD. This CDR3 region has 14 residues. The chain's CDR3 is CAIRDAASGNTIYF. CDR3 DNA sequence: TGTGCCATCAGGGACGCCGCCTCTGGAAACACCATATATTTT.

Remarks on this clone: Relative to the germline gene, one junction end is altered; a read error may explain this. The CDR3 bases are TGTGCCAGCGGGTGGACTCCCTCCAACAATGAGCAGTTCTTC. It is translated as CASGWTPSNNEQFF. J is TRBJ2-1 and V is TRBV25-1; possibly TRBD2 for D (5 bases). CDR1 and CDR2 (germline): MGHDK, SYGVNS. CDR3 length: 14 residues.

This chain joins TRBV7-2 and TRBJ1-2, with 9 bases fitting TRBD1. V lost 5 bases and J lost 6; bases outside the gene matches: 13. CDR3 length equals 16 residues. Per the germline V gene, CDR1 is SGHTA and CDR2 is FQGNSA. CDR3 amino acids: CASSPRGGQGEDGYTF. The CDR3 bases are TGTGCCAGCAGCCCTAGGGGGGGACAGGGTGAGGATGGCTACACCTTC.

The V and J genes are TRBV7-6 and TRBJ2-2; TRBD2 might be the D (6 bases). V was trimmed by 6 bases and J by 0 bases, leaving 14 bases between them. The CDR3 consists of 16 residues. CDR1 is SGHVS, CDR2 FNYEAQ, per germline. The CDR3 reads CASRGIAEPNTGELFF. The CDR3 DNA reads TGTGCCAGCAGGGGGATAGCGGAACCGAACACCGGGGAGCTGTTTTTT.

The V call is TRBV7-9, the J call TRBJ2-5; tentatively, D is TRBD2 (5 bases). CDR1 is SEHNR, CDR2 FQNEAQ, per germline (reference sequence). CDR3 size: 16 residues. V shed 0 bases and J shed 1 base, with 12 bases lying between them. CDR3 coding DNA: TGTGCCAGCAGCTTAGCTCGGTCTAGCACCCAAGAGACCCAGTACTTC. This codes for CASSLARSSTQETQYF.

The chain recombines TRBV11-2 with TRBJ2-1; TRBD1 matches at 10 bases. Germline values: CDR1 SGHAT, CDR2 FQNNGV. This CDR3 is 16 amino acids long. J gave up 2 bases and V 5 bases, and 6 bases lay outside the gene matches. The CDR3 region has the DNA TGTGCCAGCAGCCAAGACAGGGGGCGCCCCTACAATGAGCAGTTCTTC. This gives the protein CASSQDRGRPYNEQFF.

V is TRBV11-3 and J is TRBJ2-3; D is undetermined. Trimming took off 3 bases at V and 4 bases at J, with 5 bases between the two ends. The CDR3 sequence is 12 residues long. Germline assignment: CDR1 SGHNT and CDR2 YENEEA. The CDR3 region has the DNA TGTGCCAGCAGCTTCCCCGCAGATACGCAGTATTTT. Encoded protein: CASSFPADTQYF.

Note on this clone: At the DNA level, this CDR3 is encoded by other sequences in the same sample as well. This chain connects TRBV28 to TRBJ1-5; D may be TRBD1 (6 bases). The CDR3 length is 14 residues. Trimming pared 3 bases from V and 4 bases from J, leaving 10 bases between. Per the germline V gene, CDR1 is MDHEN and CDR2 is SYDVKM. This CDR3 reads CASSFWRGNQPQHF. In DNA, the CDR3 is TGTGCCAGCAGTTTCTGGAGGGGGAATCAGCCCCAGCATTTT.

This clone was counted between two and nine times. The chain employs TRBV7-2 and TRBJ1-2, with D possibly matching TRBD1 (6 bases). The V gene lost 4 bases and the J gene lost 3 bases, with 15 bases spanning the gap. The CDR3 extends over 15 amino acids. Germline lookup yields CDR1 SGHTA and CDR2 FQGNSA. CDR3 loop: CASSSRRGGDYGYTF. CDR3 DNA: TGTGCCAGCAGCTCTCGACGCGGGGGCGACTATGGCTACACCTTC.

The chain joins TRBV11-2 to TRBJ2-7; D possibly corresponds to TRBD1 (6 bases). Trimming cost V 2 bases and J 6 bases, with 11 bases left between them. The CDR3 contains 13 residues. Germline CDR1 is SGHAT and CDR2 is FQNNGV. The CDR3, as DNA: TGTGCCAGCAGCTTACGTCCCAGGGGCGAGCAGTACTTC. Translating gives CASSLRPRGEQYF. The variable domain in full, completed from reference TRBV11-2 and TRBJ2-7, reads EAGVAQSPRYKIIEKRQSVAFWCNPISGHATLYWYQQILGQGPKLLIQFQNNGVVDDSQLPKDRFSAERLKGVDSTLKIQPAKLEDSAVYLCASSLRPRGEQYFGPGTRLTVT.

This chain joins TRBV10-3 and TRBJ2-7, with 11 nucleotides matching TRBD2. The CDR3 sequence is 15 residues long. V lost 0 bases, J lost 3 bases, and 1 base stayed unmatched. Germline loops: CDR1 ENHRY, CDR2 SYGVKD. The CDR3 region has the DNA TGTGCCATCAGTGAGTCGACTAGCGGGATCTACGAGCAGTACTTC. Translation: CAISESTSGIYEQYF.

V gene TRBV5-1 combines with J gene TRBJ2-3; D is possibly TRBD1 (6 bases). With 2 bases removed from V and 0 bases from J, the gap between germline ends came to 13 bases. This CDR3 has 16 amino acids. Germline V gene sequence: CDR1 SGHRS, CDR2 YFSETQ. Here the CDR3 DNA reads TGCGCCAGCAGCTTCGATCGGGACACAAGCACAGATACGCAGTATTTT. Translating gives CASSFDRDTSTDTQYF.

About this clone: The same CDR3 can be traced to other DNA sequences in this sample. The V gene is TRBV27, the J gene TRBJ2-1; D is unclear. Looked up from germline, CDR1 is MNHEY and CDR2 is SMNVEV (reference sequence). V dropped 2 bases and J dropped 0 bases, with 11 bases sitting between them. There are 16 residues in the CDR3. The CDR3 DNA reads as TGTGCCAGCAGTTTACTGACACCGAGCTCCTACAATGAGCAGTTCTTC. Amino acids: CASSLLTPSSYNEQFF.

The chain links TRBV19 to TRBJ2-1, with a possible D match to TRBD2 (5 bases). Trimming removed 4 bases from V and 6 bases from J, with 7 bases in between. Looked up from germline, CDR1 is LNHDA and CDR2 is SQIVND (reference sequence). The CDR3 covers 12 residues. As DNA, the CDR3 is TGTGCCAGTAGTACGAGGGTCAATGAGCAGTTCTTC. It codes for CASSTRVNEQFF.

The chain recombines TRBV14 with TRBJ2-7; TRBD1 agrees at 7 bases. Trimming took 0 bases from V and 0 from J; bases not matched to a gene: 8. CDR3 length equals 17 residues. Germline lookup yields CDR1 SGHDN and CDR2 FVKESK. CDR3 coding DNA: TGTGCCAGCAGCCAAGATCCCGGGACAGTGAGCTCCTACGAGCAGTACTTC. The encoded protein is CASSQDPGTVSSYEQYF.

The chain is built from TRBV28 and TRBJ2-5; D gene ambiguous. The CDR3 has 14 residues. Germline lookup yields CDR1 MDHEN and CDR2 SYDVKM. Trimming pared 4 bases from V and 1 base from J, leaving 10 bases between. Here the CDR3 reads CASSYIRIQETQYF. CDR3 sequence (DNA): TGTGCCAGCAGTTACATCAGGATCCAAGAGACCCAGTACTTC.